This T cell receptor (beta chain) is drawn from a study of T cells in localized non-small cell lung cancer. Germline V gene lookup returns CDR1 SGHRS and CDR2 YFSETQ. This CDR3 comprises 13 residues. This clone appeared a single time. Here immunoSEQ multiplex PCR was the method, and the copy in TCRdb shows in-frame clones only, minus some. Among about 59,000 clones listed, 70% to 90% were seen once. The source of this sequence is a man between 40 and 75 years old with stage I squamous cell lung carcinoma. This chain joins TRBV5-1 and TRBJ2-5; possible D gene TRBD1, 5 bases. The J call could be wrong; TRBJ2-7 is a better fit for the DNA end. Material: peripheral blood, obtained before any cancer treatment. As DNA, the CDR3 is TGCGCCAGCAGCCGCGACAGCGCCTACGAGCAGTACTTC. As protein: CASSRDSAYEQYF.